This TCR beta chain came from a study of PD-1 blockade in classical Hodgkin lymphoma. About the research overall: Each patient was given nivolumab 3 mg/kg through a vein every 2 weeks.

Germline assignment: CDR1 SGHRS and CDR2 YFSETQ. The CDR3 extends over 15 amino acids. The trim removed 2 bases at V and 6 bases at J, leaving 10 bases unmatched. The time point here: cycle 4 day 1 (C4D1), after less than 7 weeks of nivolumab. Every patient had relapsed following autologous stem cell transplantation, and cohorts differed in brentuximab vedotin exposure. Purification of CD4+ T cells from thawed PBMCs was performed via magnetic negative selection. Study findings and constraints: Patients newly diagnosed and complete responders had comparable baseline diversity. Newly diagnosed patients reportedly trailed healthy donors in baseline TCR diversity. Researchers reported that CD4+ TCR diversity, though not CD8+, rose significantly by C4D1.

Sequencing was performed with immunoSEQ multiplex PCR; in TCRdb, only in-frame clones are kept and a portion is missing. This sample has about 9,700 clones, with roughly four fifths found just once. On this clone itself: The antigen is not known.

The TCR originated in a human donor with classical Hodgkin lymphoma. V and J are TRBV5-1 and TRBJ1-2; the match to TRBD1 covers 7 bases. The material sequenced was CD4+ T cells from blood, taken before the fourth cycle of nivolumab. CDR3 nucleotide sequence: TGCGCCAGCAGCTTTGAAATACACAGGGGTAATGGCTACACCTTC. Protein: CASSFEIHRGNGYTF.